Listed below are T cell receptor beta chains from one sample, sequenced in a study of cytomegalovirus exposure and HLA in healthy donors. Profiling relied on immunoSEQ multiplex PCR, and the TCRdb table lists in-frame clones only, not all of them. The sample lists 210,000 or so clones; approximately 80% were seen once. The sequenced sample consisted of PBMCs. The receptors derive from a boy aged 2 to 10 in good health and CMV-seronegative. Each CDR3 is given with its conserved first and last residue. D genes are given only for firm matches. Size is omitted from some rows. Given values are once, few, many or a class for expanded clones.

D: NA
V: TRBV6-1
size: few
J: TRBJ1-1
CDR3: CASSDRRTEAFF
DNA: TGTGCCAGCAGTGACCGGAGAACTGAAGCTTTCTTT

D: NA
V: TRBV5-1
size: NA
J: TRBJ2-7
CDR3: CASSTHTGSEQYF
DNA: TGCGCCAGCAGCACACACACAGGGAGCGAGCAGTACTTC

D: NA
V: TRBV30
size: NA
J: TRBJ2-3
CDR3: CAWSVSLGSQYF
DNA: TGTGCCTGGAGTGTAAGCCTAGGCTCACAGTATTTT

D: NA
V: TRBV2
size: NA
J: TRBJ2-5
CDR3: CARAGGLQETQYF
DNA: TGTGCCAGAGCAGGGGGACTCCAAGAGACCCAGTACTTC

D: NA
V: TRBV5-6
size: few
J: TRBJ2-2
CDR3: CASSLEGALYTGELFF
DNA: TGTGCCAGCAGCTTGGAGGGAGCCCTCTACACCGGGGAGCTGTTTTTT

D: TRBD1
V: TRBV2
size: few
J: TRBJ1-1
CDR3: CASSDVAGGEAFF
DNA: TGTGCCAGCAGTGACGTTGCAGGGGGGGAAGCTTTCTTT

D: NA
V: TRBV5-6
size: NA
J: TRBJ2-3
CDR3: CASSLRAAGLTDTQYF
DNA: TGTGCCAGCAGCTTGAGAGCAGCGGGCCTCACAGATACGCAGTATTTT

D: TRBD2
V: TRBV7-2
size: once
J: TRBJ2-7
CDR3: CASSLPLTSGPTYEQYF
DNA: TGTGCCAGCAGCCTTCCCCTGACTAGCGGCCCCACCTACGAGCAGTACTTC

D: TRBD2
V: TRBV27
size: once
J: TRBJ2-1
CDR3: CASSLAGGPYNEQFF
DNA: TGTGCCAGCAGTTTAGCGGGAGGGCCCTACAATGAGCAGTTCTTC

D: TRBD2
V: TRBV4-1
size: NA
J: TRBJ2-1
CDR3: CASSQETSGRLMDEQFF
DNA: TGCGCCAGCAGCCAAGAAACTAGCGGGAGGCTTATGGATGAGCAGTTCTTC

D: TRBD1
V: TRBV18
size: NA
J: TRBJ2-7
CDR3: CASSPDRANEQYF
DNA: TGTGCCAGCTCACCCGACAGGGCTAACGAGCAGTACTTC

D: NA
V: TRBV5-4
size: few
J: TRBJ1-2
CDR3: CASSITTPGTYGYTF
DNA: TGTGCCAGCAGCATAACTACTCCGGGAACCTATGGCTACACCTTC

D: TRBD2
V: TRBV19
size: NA
J: TRBJ2-1
CDR3: CASSIGAGAFNEQFF
DNA: TGTGCCAGTAGTATTGGAGCGGGAGCCTTCAATGAGCAGTTCTTC

D: NA
V: TRBV2
size: once
J: TRBJ1-1
CDR3: CASRGAGNTEAFF
DNA: TGTGCCAGCAGGGGTGCGGGGAACACTGAAGCTTTCTTT

D: NA
V: TRBV7-7
size: NA
J: TRBJ2-3
CDR3: CASSFSGTDTQYF
DNA: TGTGCTAGCAGCTTTTCAGGCACAGATACGCAGTATTTT

D: TRBD2
V: TRBV2
size: NA
J: TRBJ2-7
CDR3: CASGRSGRSHEQYF
DNA: TGTGCCAGCGGAAGAAGCGGGAGATCCCACGAGCAGTACTTC

D: TRBD1
V: TRBV6-1
size: NA
J: TRBJ1-5
CDR3: CASSQGQGGQPQHF
DNA: TGTGCCAGCAGTCAAGGACAGGGTGGCCAGCCCCAGCATTTT

D: TRBD1
V: TRBV5-1
size: once
J: TRBJ2-1
CDR3: CASSRVTGSSYNEQFF
DNA: TGCGCCAGCAGCCGGGTGACAGGGAGCTCCTACAATGAGCAGTTCTTC

D: NA
V: TRBV7-2
size: NA
J: TRBJ2-3
CDR3: CASSLLSDTQYF
DNA: TGTGCCAGCAGCTTACTATCAGATACGCAGTATTTT

D: TRBD2
V: TRBV5-1
size: once
J: TRBJ2-7
CDR3: CASSSGLARHEQYF
DNA: TGCGCCAGCAGCTCAGGACTAGCGCGTCACGAGCAGTACTTC

D: NA
V: TRBV7-8
size: NA
J: TRBJ2-7
CDR3: CASSRRQESYEQYF
DNA: TGTGCCAGCAGCCGCAGACAAGAATCCTACGAGCAGTACTTC

D: TRBD2
V: TRBV27
size: NA
J: TRBJ2-7
CDR3: CASSKSAGREGHEQYF
DNA: TGTGCCAGCAGTAAGTCCGCGGGGCGGGAGGGCCACGAGCAGTACTTC

D: NA
V: TRBV5-1
size: NA
J: TRBJ1-2
CDR3: CASSSRGPNYGYTF
DNA: TGCGCCAGCAGCTCACGCGGGCCGAACTATGGCTACACCTTC

D: NA
V: TRBV5-1
size: NA
J: TRBJ2-1
CDR3: CASSLGRGGNTYNEQFF
DNA: TGCGCCAGCAGCTTGGGGAGGGGCGGGAACACCTACAATGAGCAGTTCTTC

D: TRBD1
V: TRBV19
size: NA
J: TRBJ1-5
CDR3: CASRPNRGNRDQPQHF
DNA: TGTGCCAGTAGACCAAACAGGGGTAATAGGGATCAGCCCCAGCATTTT